The 22 T cell receptor beta chains listed next were all sequenced from one sample in a study of a mutant IDH1 vaccine in newly diagnosed glioma. The data were produced by immunoSEQ multiplex PCR, yet TCRdb's version contains in-frame clones alone and is incomplete. Altogether some 23,000 clones are present, about 77% being singletons, with the ten largest covering approximately 9.5%. Time point reported: week 11, during vaccination. With topical imiquimod, each dose of the vaccine consisted of 300 ug of mutant IDH1 20-mer peptide. Antigens of these TCRs are unknown. The sequencing here drew on PBMCs, taken from a glioma patient whose treatment included an IDH1 peptide vaccine. Every receptor here comes from a woman aged 18-35 years with glioma.

The CDR3 loop is CAWSVLRDLNTEAFF. CDR3 coding DNA: TGTGCCTGGAGCGTCCTTCGGGACCTTAACACTGAAGCTTTCTTT. The chain employs TRBV30 and TRBJ1-1, with D tentatively TRBD1 (5 bases). The CDR3 length is 15 residues. Germline CDR1 and CDR2: GTSNPN and SVGIG (reference sequence). Between the trimmed V and J ends, which lost 3 bases and 2 bases, there was a span of 16 bases.

The rearrangement uses TRBV10-3 and TRBJ1-1, with D hard to call. From germline, CDR1 is ENHRY and CDR2 SYGVKD. V was shortened by 7 bases and J by 8 bases, with 14 bases between the two germline ends. The CDR3 has 12 residues. The DNA of the CDR3 is TGTGCCATCACCCAGACGGGCCAAGAAGCTTTCTTT. Translating it yields CAITQTGQEAFF.

The chain recombines TRBV27 with TRBJ2-3, with D perhaps being TRBD1 or TRBD2 (5 bases each). V was pared by 5 bases and J by 4 bases, with 19 bases between. The CDR3 sequence is 16 residues long. CDR1 is MNHEY and CDR2 is SMNVEV in the germline V gene (reference sequence). The CDR3, as DNA: TGTGCCAGCAGTGTACTCCCGGGACGGAACTCAGATACGCAGTATTTT. Protein: CASSVLPGRNSDTQYF.

By its share, this clone is medium-sized. This chain links TRBV29-1 with TRBJ1-4; the D gene is possibly TRBD1 (5 bases). This CDR3 has 14 amino acids. The germline V and J ends were trimmed by 4 bases and 2 bases, with 11 bases remaining between them. CDR1 and CDR2 from the germline V gene are SQVTM and ANQGSEA. This chain's CDR3 is CSVGRDGTNEKLFF. CDR3 DNA sequence: TGCAGCGTTGGCCGGGACGGGACTAATGAAAAACTGTTTTTT.

There are a few counts of this clone. The chain joins TRBV19 to TRBJ2-1; 9 bases map to TRBD2. J lost 6 bases, V lost 6 bases, and 15 bases had no gene match. The CDR3 covers 17 residues. Germline loops: CDR1 LNHDA, CDR2 SQIVND (reference sequence). The CDR3 region has the DNA TGTGCCAGTAGGAAACTCGAGGGGACTAGCAATTTCAATGAGCAGTTCTTC. Its protein product is CASRKLEGTSNFNEQFF.

V is TRBV7-9 and J is TRBJ2-1; D unclear. V was cut by 6 bases and J by 9 bases, with 12 bases left in between. CDR1 is SEHNR, CDR2 FQNEAQ, per germline (reference sequence). CDR3 length equals 12 residues. CDR3 in amino acids: CASSYTVSEQFF. The CDR3 DNA is TGTGCCAGCAGTTATACCGTCAGTGAGCAGTTCTTC.

This clone has just one count. The chain recombines TRBV5-4 with TRBJ2-7; unclear D gene. Trimming removed 5 bases from V and 2 bases from J, with 8 bases in between. Germline-derived CDR1 and CDR2 are SGHNT and YYREEE (reference sequence). This CDR3 comprises 12 residues. CDR3 region: CASRKDTYEQYF. Written as DNA, the CDR3 is TGTGCCAGCAGGAAAGACACCTACGAGCAGTACTTC.

This clone showed up just a few times. The V gene is TRBV7-9, the J gene TRBJ2-3, with a weak D call TRBD2 (6 bases). Germline V lookup: CDR1 SEHNR, CDR2 FQNEAQ (reference sequence). This CDR3 has 15 residues. Deletions cut 4 bases from V and 0 bases from J, with 11 bases between. The CDR3 coding sequence is TGTGCCAGCAGCTGGGGGGAGACTAGCACAGATACGCAGTATTTT. It yields the protein CASSWGETSTDTQYF.

This clone was recorded once. The chain employs TRBV10-3 and TRBJ1-4; D remains unclear. The germline gives CDR1 ENHRY, CDR2 SYGVKD. The CDR3 is 13 amino acids. Trimming shortened V by 6 bases and J by 7 bases, and 12 bases separated the two germline ends. CDR3 bases: TGTGCCATCAGACGCGGACGGGGTGAAAAACTGTTTTTT. Translation: CAIRRGRGEKLFF.

The gene calls are TRBV7-9 and TRBJ2-1; 7 bases are a match to TRBD2. Germline CDR1 SEHNR, CDR2 FQNEAQ (reference sequence). V gave up 8 bases and J gave up 9 bases; unmatched junction bases: 10. This CDR3 region has 13 residues. CDR3 nucleotides: TGTGCCAGCTCCTGGGAGGGAACGGGTGAGCAGTTCTTC. Its protein is CASSWEGTGEQFF.

The rearrangement links TRBV14 to TRBJ2-7; either TRBD1 or TRBD2 may supply D (5 bases each). The CDR3 extends over 15 amino acids. CDR1 SGHDN and CDR2 FVKESK come from the germline V gene. The V end was cut by 4 bases, the J end by 7 bases, with 20 bases between. CDR3 sequence: CASSRTSGTFDEQYF. Here the CDR3 DNA reads TGTGCCAGCAGCCGAACTTCCGGGACGTTCGATGAGCAGTACTTC.

CDR3 in DNA: TGTGCCTGGAGTCCAGGGGAAGCTAACTATGGCTACACCTTC. Its protein product is CAWSPGEANYGYTF. V and J are TRBV30 and TRBJ1-2; perhaps TRBD1 as D (6 bases). The CDR3 is made up of 14 amino acids. The germline V and J ends were trimmed by 2 bases and 0 bases, with 10 bases remaining between them. Per the germline V gene, CDR1 is GTSNPN and CDR2 is SVGIG (reference sequence).

The chain is built from TRBV4-2 and TRBJ2-1; the match to TRBD2 covers 9 bases. V lost 2 bases to trimming and J lost 3 bases; unmatched junction nucleotides: 5. The germline V gene has CDR1 LGHNA and CDR2 YNFKEQ. This CDR3 is 16 amino acids long. The CDR3 here is CASSQNAGGFYNEQFF. CDR3 nucleotides: TGTGCCAGCAGCCAAAATGCGGGAGGGTTCTACAATGAGCAGTTCTTC.

This clone came up once. The V gene is TRBV6-5, the J gene TRBJ1-4; no clear D. The CDR3 sequence is 14 residues long. V was trimmed by 0 bases and J by 4 bases, leaving 6 bases between them. Germline CDR1 and CDR2: MNHEY and SVGAGI. This CDR3 is CASSYSLGNEKLFF. Here the CDR3 DNA reads TGTGCCAGCAGTTACTCGTTGGGTAATGAAAAACTGTTTTTT.

This chain's CDR3 is CSGIGLAGGPDEQYF. DNA of the CDR3: TGCAGCGGGATTGGACTAGCGGGAGGGCCCGACGAGCAGTACTTC. The chain has TRBV29-1 and TRBJ2-5, with 15 bases matching TRBD2. The end of the DNA is better explained by TRBJ2-7, so the J call may be wrong. The CDR3 is made up of 15 amino acids. Germline V CDR1 and CDR2: SQVTM, ANQGSEA.

The chain has TRBV27 and TRBJ2-7; D call uncertain. This CDR3 is built from 10 residues. V dropped 8 bases and J dropped 2 bases, with 4 bases sitting between them. Germline V gene lookup returns CDR1 MNHEY and CDR2 SMNVEV (reference sequence). The CDR3, as DNA: TGTGCCAGCGGAACCTACGAGCAGTACTTC. Its protein product is CASGTYEQYF.

V is TRBV29-1 and J is TRBJ2-7, with D hard to call. V dropped 3 bases and J dropped 1 base, with 13 bases sitting between them. The CDR3 extends over 14 amino acids. Germline V gene sequence: CDR1 SQVTM, CDR2 ANQGSEA. CDR3 nucleotides: TGCAGCGTTGAGTTAACACAGCGATCCTACGAGCAGTACTTC. Its protein is CSVELTQRSYEQYF.

V gene TRBV11-3 combines with J gene TRBJ2-1; 9 bases map to TRBD1. The germline V gene has CDR1 SGHNT and CDR2 YENEEA. J was trimmed by 8 bases and V by 3 bases; bases with no gene match: 5. This CDR3 has 14 residues. The CDR3 sequence is CASSFPTGGHEQFF. CDR3 sequence (DNA): TGTGCCAGCAGCTTTCCCACAGGGGGCCATGAGCAGTTCTTC.

This CDR3 reads CASSIDWANTEAFF. The CDR3 DNA sequence: TGTGCCAGTAGTATAGACTGGGCGAACACTGAAGCTTTCTTT. This chain joins TRBV19 and TRBJ1-1, with D unclear. V gave up 0 bases and J gave up 1 base, with 6 bases separating them. CDR1 LNHDA and CDR2 SQIVND come from the germline V gene (reference sequence). CDR3 length equals 14 residues.

In this sample, this clone turned up a few times. The gene calls are TRBV7-9 and TRBJ2-7, with D uncertain. CDR1 is SEHNR, CDR2 FQNEAQ, per germline (reference sequence). The CDR3 runs to 12 residues. V was clipped by 4 bases and J by 2 bases, with 6 bases between them. This CDR3 is CASSSYPYEQYF. Here the CDR3 DNA reads TGTGCCAGCAGCTCTTACCCCTACGAGCAGTACTTC. Together with reference TRBV7-9 and TRBJ2-7, the CDR3 gives the full variable domain: DTGVSQNPRHKITKRGQNVTFRCDPISEHNRLYWYRQTLGQGPEFLTYFQNEAQLEKSRLLSDRFSAERPKGSFSTLEIQRTEQGDSAMYLCASSSYPYEQYFGPGTRLTVT.

The V call is TRBV7-9, the J call TRBJ1-1; the D gene is possibly TRBD1 (5 bases). Germline V gene data show CDR1 as SEHNR and CDR2 as FQNEAQ (reference sequence). The germline V and J ends were trimmed by 5 bases and 1 base, with 11 bases remaining between them. The CDR3 runs 14 residues. CDR3 DNA: TGTGCCAGCAGCCTCGGGGCAGGGAACACTGAAGCTTTCTTT. It encodes CASSLGAGNTEAFF.

This clone was observed once. The rearrangement links TRBV7-9 to TRBJ1-6, with TRBD1 matching over 7 bases. J gave up 6 bases and V 8 bases, and 4 bases lay outside the gene matches. This CDR3 is built from 13 residues. Looked up from germline, CDR1 is SEHNR and CDR2 is FQNEAQ (reference sequence). The CDR3 DNA reads as TGTGCCAGCGACAGGGACGGTAATTCACCCCTCCACTTT. Its translation is CASDRDGNSPLHF.